This entry features one T cell receptor (beta chain) sequence. Its antigen specificity is not known. No base quality information exists; no much larger clone differs at one position. Collaborating institutions collected whole blood in K2EDTA tubes following their own protocols. For TCRbeta analysis, collaborators shipped samples in one of three forms: frozen whole blood, isolated PBMCs, or DNA extracted from either of those sample types. TCRbeta CDR3 regions were amplified from genomic DNA using the immunoSEQ Assay, a bias-controlled multiplex PCR. On the authors' methods: Nucleated cell counts per sample were estimated from amplification of reference gene primers within the assay. To quantify the absolute abundance of each unique TCRbeta CDR3 rearrangement, sequence reads were collapsed and filtered. For each sample, productive Simpson clonality was calculated as the square root of Simpson's diversity index across productive rearrangements. TCRdb stores this immuneACCESS table with in-frame sequences only. Part of the clones is absent; in the studies checked, under half of the shortfall reflects unresolved V genes, and no reason is known for the rest. V, J and clone size are those of that table, while D and trimming were read from the DNA. In this sample the table shows about 100,000 clones, around 73% of which occur a single time. 9.8% of the sample is held by the ten biggest clonotypes.

The data belong to a study of blood T cell repertoires in COVID-19 (TCRdb year 2020). With regard to the full study: Samples covering the acute and convalescent phases of COVID-19 were provided by collaborators in the United States, Italy and Spain. The samples were drawn from the first 160 participants of the ongoing ImmuneRACE study and from 950 to 1,500 subjects provided by 6 global collaborators. A freely available public database, intended as a resource for researchers studying the immune response to SARS-CoV-2, is where the repertoires were released. The material from the prospective study consisted of cDNA or gDNA derived from T cells, B-cell-depleted T cells, or PBMCs. Nearly every sample came with metadata listing a de-identified subject ID, COVID-19 status, age in years and sex. Deeply sampled blood TCRbeta repertoires from subjects exposed to, actively infected with, or recovered from COVID-19 were included in the dataset. Where HLA class I and class II types were available, the types were taken from metadata supplied by the sample provider, not from assay-based typing.

The CDR3 runs 14 residues from the cysteine to the phenylalanine. The entry retains the CDR3 DNA only, 42 bases that are in frame from base 1. V has 6 bases trimmed and J has 4 bases trimmed; junction bases matching no gene number 7. CDR1 MNHEY and CDR2 SMNVEV were looked up in the germline V gene (reference sequence). The paper as a whole reports these results and caveats: How much clinical and demographic metadata was included differed by source and by participant, and the metadata was provided uncurated.

The chain is made from TRBV27 and TRBJ1-2; a stretch of 8 junction bases matches TRBD1. The receptor was isolated from a man aged 60-69 years with active or convalescent COVID-19. Sequenced material: peripheral blood. The DNA sequence follows: TGTGCCAGCAGCCTCACCGGGACAGGCTATGGCTACACCTTC. Its translation reads: CASSLTGTGYGYTF.